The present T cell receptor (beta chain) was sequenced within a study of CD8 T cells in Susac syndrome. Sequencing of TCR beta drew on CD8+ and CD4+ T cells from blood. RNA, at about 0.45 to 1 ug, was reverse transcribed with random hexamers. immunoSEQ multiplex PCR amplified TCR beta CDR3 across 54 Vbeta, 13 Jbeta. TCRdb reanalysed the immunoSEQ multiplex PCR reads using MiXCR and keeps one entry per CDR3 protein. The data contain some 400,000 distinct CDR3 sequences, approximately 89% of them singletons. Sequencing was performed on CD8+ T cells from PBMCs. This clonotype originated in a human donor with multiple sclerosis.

CDR3 sequence reads: CASGGQSNTGELFF. The CDR3 nucleotides read TGTGCCAGTGGGGGACAGTCGAACACCGGGGAGCTGTTTTTT. The chain joins TRBV19 to TRBJ2-2, with 7 positions matching TRBD1. Unmatched junction bases numbered 3, after V lost 8 bases and J lost 0 bases. The CDR3 covers 14 residues. Germline CDR1 and CDR2: LNHDA and SQIVND (reference sequence).